This T cell receptor beta chain was profiled in a study of T cells in Graves' hyperthyroidism and ophthalmopathy (dated by TCRdb to between 2018 and 2020). About the full investigation: Peripheral blood samples were taken at initial diagnosis, before any treatment was given. In addition, the study compared T-cell repertoires in thyroid tissue and in blood from several Graves' hyperthyroidism patients. TCR Vbeta CDR3 sequencing of fewer than 150 peripheral blood samples (more than 40 ophthalmopathy, about 80 hyperthyroidism and approximately 17 progressor patients) is reported in the paper. The roughly 99 discovery patients were divided at random into training and test sets in a 7:3 ratio. An independent validation cohort of 18 to 20 hyperthyroidism patients and more than 15 patients who later progressed to ophthalmopathy tested prospective prediction of ophthalmopathy. After blood sampling, hyperthyroidism patients were treated with methimazole at a starting dose of 30 mg daily, and ophthalmopathy patients were treated with high-dose intravenous methylprednisolone. TCR V-J signatures able to tell the groups apart were searched for in a discovery cohort of 100 or so patients, of whom approximately 40 had Graves' ophthalmopathy and about 60 had stable Graves' hyperthyroidism.

The paper as a whole reports these results and caveats: In validation, progression to ophthalmopathy was predicted by the model with almost 71% sensitivity and under 85% specificity, a median of approximately 6.5 months before onset. No statistical method was used to set the sample size in advance, and investigators knew the group allocation. Most expanded thyroid clonotypes (frequency above 0.001) were also detected in blood, a finding suggesting that blood repertoires may reflect thyroid immune responses. In cross-validation, a model built on a 13 V-J signature told ophthalmopathy apart from stable hyperthyroidism with 87.88% sensitivity and around 83% specificity, and in testing the same model reached 80%/75%.

This clonotype was counted only a few times. This clone's antigen is unknown. No much larger clonotype is one base removed from it; base qualities were not supplied. In the ophthalmopathy patients, disease was moderately to severely active, with a Clinical Activity Score of 3 or more, a NOSPECS grade of 4 or more, and a duration of less than 3 months. Patients with uncontrolled infections, other autoimmune diseases, pregnancy or lactation were excluded. Diagnoses relied on clinical symptoms, serum thyroxine and TRAb, thyroid ultrasound and orbital computed tomography. Ficoll-Paque density gradient centrifugation was used to isolate PBMCs from around 10 ml of fresh peripheral blood. Trizol reagent was used to extract total RNA, and RNA quality was then checked on an Agilent 2100 Bioanalyzer. The TCR beta CDR3 regions were amplified from RNA transcripts. The TCR CDR3 was subjected to a first round of RT-PCR using the HTBI primer set and the Qiagen OneStep RT-PCR kit. The libraries were constructed in a second round of multiplex PCR and then size-selected and purified. The libraries were sequenced on an Illumina HiSeq2000 using paired-end 100 bp reads. As for the authors' bioinformatics: Raw data were processed with SOAPnuke, discarding reads with adapters, uncalled bases, mean Phred below 15, or no exact constant-primer or identifier match. High-quality paired reads were merged using COPE v1.2.5, and each unique nucleotide sequence was defined as a clonotype. Clonotypes were aligned to IMGT TRBV, TRBD and TRBJ reference segments using MiTCR v1.1. Only V-J combinations with frequency above 0.0001, covering about 99% of repertoires, were analysed. A TCS score was defined as the ratio between F50 (clonal expansion) and ExV (chaos), using BLOSUM62-based TCRdist between CDR3 peptides within each V-J. Welch's t-statistics and random forest reduced several hundred V-J features to about 12, which were used in a naive Bayes classifier (R e1071). The Morisita-Horn index was used to measure how similar the thyroid and blood repertoires were. The public reads were quality trimmed at Q25 with fastp and then assembled into clones with MiXCR by TCRdb, keeping productive beta chains. Each record represents a unique CDR3 protein, reported with the most common genes and DNA among its rows. The V and J calls and clone size come from TCRdb's table, not from the authors' own analysis. This sample holds fewer than 750,000 distinct CDR3 sequences; roughly 14% were observed only once. The leading ten clones occupy 4.3% of the sample.

The receptor's source is a woman between 40 and 50 years old with Graves' ophthalmopathy. The sequencing sample was made of blood.

The nucleotide sequence reads TGTGCCAGTAGTCCCACGGACAGACGGGGGACCCAGTACTTC. This gives the protein CASSPTDRRGTQYF. Rearrangement joined TRBV19 to TRBJ2-5; TRBD1 might be the D gene, on 6 matching bases. The V end loses 5 bases and the J end loses 7 bases, and a stretch of 17 bases separates them. From the germline V gene (reference sequence), CDR1 is LNHDA and CDR2 is SQIVND. Including cysteine and phenylalanine, the CDR3 has 14 amino acids. The only DNA kept is the CDR3, 42 bases in frame from the first base.